The 27 T cell receptor beta chains presented below share a single source sample, sequenced in a study of cytomegalovirus exposure and HLA in healthy donors. The PCR ran on 60 Vbeta and 13 Jbeta primers. Profiling relied on immunoSEQ multiplex PCR, and the TCRdb table lists in-frame clones only, not all of them. The table lists over 100,000 clones, approximately 81% of them singletons, with 6% to 8% in the top ten. The sample taken for sequencing was PBMCs. These receptors came from a male donor in good health and CMV-seronegative.

The chain employs TRBV5-1 and TRBJ2-3; perhaps TRBD2 as D (5 bases). Trimming cost V 10 bases and J 1 base, with 16 bases left between them. CDR1 and CDR2 from the germline V gene are SGHRS and YFSETQ. This CDR3 contains 14 residues. The CDR3 here is CASRGGVGTDTQYF. DNA for the CDR3: TGCGCCTCCCGAGGAGGAGTGGGCACAGATACGCAGTATTTT.

This clone was detected only a few times. This chain uses TRBV25-1 with TRBJ2-7; 7 nucleotides match TRBD2. CDR3 length: 12 amino acids. The J segment lost 5 bases and the V segment lost 5 bases, leaving 3 bases of the junction unmatched. Looked up from germline, CDR1 is MGHDK and CDR2 is SYGVNS. DNA of the CDR3: TGTGCCAGCAGTCGGGGAGGGAACGAGCAGTACTTC. It codes for CASSRGGNEQYF.

The chain carries TRBV27 and TRBJ1-5; D perhaps matches TRBD1 (5 bases). Germline V lookup: CDR1 MNHEY, CDR2 SMNVEV (reference sequence). The CDR3 is made up of 16 amino acids. Trimming pared 2 bases from V and 5 bases from J, leaving 16 bases between. As DNA, the CDR3 is TGTGCCAGCAGTTTAGGGGCCGGCAGGGTCGATCAGCCCCAGCATTTT. Encoded protein: CASSLGAGRVDQPQHF.

The V and J genes are TRBV7-2 and TRBJ2-1; TRBD1 aligns across 7 bases. CDR1 is SGHTA and CDR2 is FQGNSA in the germline V gene. Trimming removed 6 bases from V and 4 bases from J; junction bases left unmatched: 9. The CDR3 sequence is 15 residues long. The CDR3 is CASSGPGQIYNEQFF. CDR3 coding DNA: TGTGCCAGCAGTGGACCGGGACAGATATACAATGAGCAGTTCTTC.

The CDR3 coding sequence is TGTGCCAGTAGGCCCGGCGGAGTAGCGGGAGACGAGCAGTACTTC. Protein sequence: CASRPGGVAGDEQYF. The chain combines TRBV19 with TRBJ2-5, with 9 bases matching TRBD2. The closer fit of TRBJ2-7 to the DNA end suggests the J call may be wrong. This CDR3 has 15 amino acids. Germline V gene sequence: CDR1 LNHDA, CDR2 SQIVND (reference sequence).

The rearrangement joins TRBV4-1 to TRBJ2-3; 7 bases are a match to TRBD2. V gave up 4 bases and J gave up 0 bases; unmatched junction bases: 7. There are 16 residues in the CDR3. CDR1 and CDR2 (germline): MGHRA, YSYEKL. The CDR3 DNA reads TGCGCCAGCAGCCCCCCGACTAGCCCTAGCACAGATACGCAGTATTTT. This gives the protein CASSPPTSPSTDTQYF.

The chain links TRBV5-4 to TRBJ2-7; unclear D gene. Trimming shortened V by 0 bases and J by 1 base, and 8 bases separated the two germline ends. The CDR3 covers 14 residues. The germline V gene has CDR1 SGHNT and CDR2 YYREEE (reference sequence). The CDR3 loop reads CASSLGPVSYEQYF. The CDR3 DNA is TGTGCCAGCAGCTTGGGCCCAGTATCCTACGAGCAGTACTTC.

V is TRBV4-2 and J is TRBJ2-1; 11 bases are a match to TRBD2. V was pared by 5 bases and J by 8 bases, with 8 bases of the junction left unmatched. CDR3 length: 15 residues. CDR1 LGHNA and CDR2 YNFKEQ come from the germline V gene. The CDR3 is CASSLAGGTSYEQFF. DNA of the CDR3: TGTGCCAGCAGCTTAGCGGGAGGGACCTCCTATGAGCAGTTCTTC.

This clone was detected once. This same CDR3 is encoded by further DNA sequences in the sample. The V call is TRBV6-5, the J call TRBJ1-2; maybe TRBD1 (5 bases). The CDR3 covers 12 residues. CDR1 and CDR2 from the germline V gene are MNHEY and SVGAGI. This CDR3 is CASGGGNYGYTF. The CDR3 DNA follows: TGTGCGTCCGGGGGGGGAAACTATGGCTACACCTTC.

This clone came up once. The chain couples TRBV5-1 to TRBJ2-7, with a possible D match to TRBD2 (5 bases). The CDR3 extends over 13 amino acids. Germline loops: CDR1 SGHRS, CDR2 YFSETQ. V lost 0 bases and J 3 bases, leaving 7 bases between the germline ends. The CDR3 protein is CASSLGAGYEQYF. Here the CDR3 DNA reads TGCGCCAGCAGCTTGGGCGCGGGCTACGAGCAGTACTTC.

This clone was counted a few times. The genes are TRBV27 and TRBJ2-5; the D is unclear. The DNA matches TRBJ2-7 better at its end, which makes the J call doubtful. The germline gives CDR1 MNHEY, CDR2 SMNVEV (reference sequence). CDR3 length: 14 amino acids. CDR3 coding DNA: TGTGCCAGCAGTTTAGTGGAGAACTCCTACGAGCAGTACTTC. This encodes CASSLVENSYEQYF.

The chain couples TRBV19 to TRBJ1-2; D gene unclear. Per the germline V gene, CDR1 is LNHDA and CDR2 is SQIVND (reference sequence). Trimming cost V 5 bases and J 2 bases, with 12 bases left between them. The CDR3 is 14 amino acids. CDR3 DNA: TGTGCCAGTAGTCCCCCAACCGCGAACTATGGCTACACCTTC. It specifies CASSPPTANYGYTF.

V usage is TRBV28 and J usage is TRBJ1-1; D unresolved. CDR1 is MDHEN and CDR2 is SYDVKM in the germline V gene. The CDR3 spans 15 residues. The germline V and J ends were trimmed by 6 bases and 2 bases, with 16 bases remaining between them. The CDR3 spells CASSGLTAENTEAFF. The CDR3 DNA reads as TGTGCCAGCAGCGGACTCACCGCAGAAAACACTGAAGCTTTCTTT.

J is TRBJ1-1 and V is TRBV10-3; D is possibly TRBD1 (5 bases). The length of the CDR3 is 16 residues. CDR1 ENHRY and CDR2 SYGVKD come from the germline V gene. V shed 4 bases and J shed 0 bases, with 15 bases lying between them. The DNA for the CDR3 is TGTGCCATCAGTGGAGTGGGGGGACGGATGAACACTGAAGCTTTCTTT. Encoded protein: CAISGVGGRMNTEAFF.

V is TRBV11-2 and J is TRBJ2-5; 7 positions agree with TRBD2. The germline gives CDR1 SGHAT, CDR2 FQNNGV. V shed 5 bases and J 1 base; nucleotides not matched to a gene: 4. This CDR3 region has 14 residues. DNA of the CDR3: TGTGCCAGCAGCCTGGGACTACCCCAAGAGACCCAGTACTTC. This codes for CASSLGLPQETQYF.

The chain has TRBV29-1 and TRBJ1-1; 8 bases map to TRBD1. CDR1 is SQVTM and CDR2 is ANQGSEA in the germline V gene. The CDR3 spans 12 residues. Trimming cost V 6 bases and J 1 base; bases outside gene matches: 1. The CDR3 DNA reads TGCAGCGTCGGGACAGGGAACACTGAAGCTTTCTTT. Amino acid sequence: CSVGTGNTEAFF.

V gene TRBV7-8 combines with J gene TRBJ1-2; 12 positions match TRBD1. Germline V gene sequence: CDR1 SGHVS, CDR2 FQNEAQ. The CDR3 loop spans 14 amino acids. Trimming removed 3 bases from V and 6 bases from J; junction bases left unmatched: 2. This chain's CDR3 is CASSFRDRGHGYTF. The CDR3 nucleotides read TGTGCCAGCAGCTTCCGGGACAGGGGGCATGGCTACACCTTC.

V is TRBV15 and J is TRBJ2-3; no definite D call. The CDR3 runs to 16 residues. The V gene lost 0 bases and the J gene lost 4 bases, with 14 bases spanning the gap. Germline assignment: CDR1 LNHNV and CDR2 YYDKDF (reference sequence). CDR3 loop: CATSRDRRGWADTQYF. The CDR3 DNA follows: TGTGCCACCAGCAGAGATCGCCGCGGTTGGGCAGATACGCAGTATTTT.

The chain carries TRBV30 and TRBJ1-1; perhaps TRBD1 as D (6 bases). This CDR3 comprises 12 residues. The germline V and J ends were trimmed by 7 bases and 1 base, with 10 bases remaining between them. Per germline, CDR1 GTSNPN and CDR2 SVGIG (reference sequence). The CDR3 sequence is CASGTKNTEAFF. The CDR3 DNA reads TGTGCCTCCGGGACAAAGAACACTGAAGCTTTCTTT.

This clone showed up just once. Other nucleotide sequences in the sample specify the same CDR3. The rearrangement links TRBV27 to TRBJ2-4, with D possibly matching TRBD2 (5 bases). The CDR3 runs 13 residues. Germline loops: CDR1 MNHEY, CDR2 SMNVEV (reference sequence). Between the trimmed V and J ends, which lost 6 bases and 8 bases, there was a span of 14 bases. The CDR3 here is CASRTLGEHIQYF. CDR3 nucleotides: TGTGCCAGCAGGACCCTGGGAGAACACATTCAGTACTTC.

On this clone: Germline and junction disagree at one end, which may indicate a read error. The gene calls are TRBV10-3 and TRBJ2-7; 10 bases align to TRBD2. In germline, CDR1 is ENHRY, CDR2 SYGVKD. The CDR3 consists of 15 residues. The CDR3 spells CTISDSGRRSYEQYF. The CDR3 DNA is TGTACCATCAGCGATAGCGGGAGGCGCTCCTACGAGCAGTACTTC.

The J gene is TRBJ1-5, the V gene TRBV28, with TRBD1 identical over 8 bases. V dropped 5 bases and J dropped 0; count of bases not matched to a gene: 9. Germline V gene data show CDR1 as MDHEN and CDR2 as SYDVKM. The CDR3 consists of 17 residues. The CDR3 coding sequence is TGTGCCAGCAGTCCCCGGACAGGGAGACCTAGCAATCAGCCCCAGCATTTT. This gives the protein CASSPRTGRPSNQPQHF.

The V gene is TRBV2, the J gene TRBJ2-3, with a possible D match to TRBD1 (5 bases). Germline assignment: CDR1 SNHLY and CDR2 FYNNEI. V was pared by 8 bases and J by 1 base, with 13 bases between. CDR3 size: 14 residues. The CDR3 spells CASVGAQGTDTQYF. The CDR3 DNA sequence: TGTGCCAGCGTAGGGGCTCAAGGCACAGATACGCAGTATTTT.

CDR3 nucleotide sequence: TGCGCCAGCAGTAGGTCGGGGGTAGCGAAAGAGACCCAGTACTTC. This gives the protein CASSRSGVAKETQYF. This rearrangement joins TRBV10-2 to TRBJ2-5, with D perhaps matching TRBD2 (6 bases). V was clipped by 5 bases and J by 3 bases, with 16 bases between them. The CDR3 contains 15 residues. The germline V gene has CDR1 WSHSY and CDR2 SAAADI.

The rearrangement uses TRBV7-8 and TRBJ1-5, with a possible D match to TRBD1 (6 bases). CDR1 is SGHVS and CDR2 is FQNEAQ in the germline V gene. Trimming shortened V by 1 base and J by 5 bases, and 9 bases separated the two germline ends. The CDR3 contains 14 residues. Written as DNA, the CDR3 is TGTGCCAGCAGCTTAGGGGGGGGGCATCAGCCCCAGCATTTT. This gives the protein CASSLGGGHQPQHF.

The CDR3 sequence: CASTRGTYGYTF. DNA of the CDR3: TGTGCCAGCACGCGGGGGACCTATGGCTACACCTTC. J is TRBJ1-2 and V is TRBV28; TRBD1 is a possible D gene (5 bases). Germline values: CDR1 MDHEN, CDR2 SYDVKM. V lost 7 bases and J lost 4, with 10 bases in between. The CDR3 contains 12 residues.

The V and J genes are TRBV7-2 and TRBJ2-7; D might be TRBD1 (6 bases). The CDR3 is 18 residues long. Looked up from germline, CDR1 is SGHTA and CDR2 is FQGNSA. The V and J ends lost 1 base and 5 bases respectively, with 24 bases between them. Here the CDR3 DNA reads TGTGCCAGCAGCTTAGGTTTTTCAGGGGCCCTCCTGTGGAACGAGCAGTACTTC. Its protein is CASSLGFSGALLWNEQYF.